This T cell receptor beta chain is from a study of cytomegalovirus exposure and HLA in healthy donors. The PCR contained 60 Vbeta and 13 Jbeta primers. The protocol was immunoSEQ multiplex PCR, while the TCRdb copy is restricted to in-frame clones and leaves out a portion. This table holds 150,000 to 200,000 clones, less than 90% found once. Germline trimming cut 3 bases from V and 4 bases from J; bases unmatched to any gene: 7. The CDR3 is made up of 15 amino acids. Germline V lookup: CDR1 GTSNPN, CDR2 SVGIG (reference sequence). The V gene is TRBV30, the J gene TRBJ1-1; TRBD1 matches at 11 bases. This receptor was obtained from a girl less than two years old in good health and CMV-seronegative. Material: PBMCs. The CDR3 nucleotides read TGTGCCTGGAGGACCGGACAGGGGGCAAGCACTGAAGCTTTCTTT. This gives the protein CAWRTGQGASTEAFF. The full variable domain, in which reference TRBV30 and TRBJ1-1 provide the parts outside the CDR3, is SQTIHQWPATLVQPVGSPLSLECTVEGTSNPNLYWYRQAAGRGLQLLFYSVGIGQISSEVPQNLSASRPQDRQFILSSKKLLLSDSGFYLCAWRTGQGASTEAFFGQGTRLTVV.